This T cell receptor (beta chain) emerged from a study of blood T cell dynamics during melanoma immunotherapy (dated by TCRdb to 2018 to 2020). Notes on the research overall: The patients had metastatic melanoma and were given first-line pembrolizumab or nivolumab plus ipilimumab as standard of care in the United Kingdom. To find early correlates of response, peripheral T cell receptor repertoires were profiled in metastatic melanoma patients before and after one cycle of checkpoint inhibitor therapy. The training cohort consisted of consecutive patients, while an additional independent group of patients from the same centre was pooled to form an external validation set.

Taken from the germline V gene, the CDR1 and CDR2 loops are SGHDN and FVKESK. V is cut back by 4 bases and J by 6 bases, with 15 bases in the junction unmatched. There are 17 amino acids in the CDR3, from cysteine to phenylalanine inclusive. Left in the record is the CDR3 DNA by itself, 51 bases read in frame from the first base. Every bulk PBMC sample had a fixed 350 ng of DNA loaded. Following the manufacturer instructions, the immunoSEQ TCRb Assay kit was used to amplify TCR beta CDR3 sequences from genomic DNA. The KAPA Library Quantification Kit for Illumina platforms was used to quantify the pooled libraries by qPCR. Pooled libraries were sequenced on an Illumina NextSeq 500, clustered at roughly 0.55-1.1 pM. On the authors' methods: TCR data were analyzed using immunoSEQ ANALYZER and the R LymphoSeq package. A rearrangement efficiency score was calculated as productive divided by the sum of productive and non-productive CDR3 sequences. Clonality was measured with the Gini coefficient and diversity with the Renyi index at alpha=1, and both measures were compared pairwise between timepoints within each patient. In LymphoSeq, clonal relatedness was computed using an edit distance of 3, and repertoire similarity was computed using the Bhattacharyya coefficient. To classify response, a linear discriminant analysis based on week-3 changes in clonality and diversity was built with the R MASS and caret packages. TCRdb holds this immuneACCESS table with in-frame rearrangements only. Some clones are missing; in checked studies, unresolved V genes explain under half, and the rest has no known cause. The DNA gave D and trimming, while V, J and clone size come from that table. The sample table records more than 12,000 clones; 90% to 95% of these occur just once. The biggest ten clones account for 0.92% of the sample.

Summary of the overall study and its limitations: Patients who later achieved disease control showed a bifurcated PBMC repertoire reorganization at W3, with increased clonality or increased diversity, unlike progressors. The relatively small sample size was acknowledged as a potential limitation on generalization of the results. The study could not determine whether the T cell clones driving repertoire changes were melanoma-specific or reflected general immune activation.

The time point label of this sample denotes: week 3, after first cycle of checkpoint inhibitor. Blood samples were taken before treatment (T0) and at week 3 (W3), following the first cycle of checkpoint blockade. Except for a couple of patients with rapid clinical progression, response was assessed 12 weeks after the first infusion by RECIST 1.1; disease control meant complete response, partial response or stable disease. Patients with prior systemic cancer treatment, concomitant immunosuppressant therapy or synchronous other active malignancies were excluded. Both bulk PBMC and plasma cell-free DNA were sequenced for TCR beta so that circulating cells and T cell turnover could be tracked. PBMC were isolated from blood with Lymphoprep and SepMate tubes, followed by red cell lysis. QIAamp DNA Blood Mini kits were used to extract DNA from PBMC and from sorted T cell subsets. This clone appeared once. Its antigen remains undetermined. Per-base quality was not reported, and no clone a single base away is much larger than it.

The clonotype comes from a human donor with melanoma. The chain uses TRBV14 and TRBJ2-3, with TRBD2 matching 8 junction bases. Sequencing was performed on blood, taken from a patient treated with checkpoint blockade. The CDR3 sequence is CASSRSGTRGAGDTQYF. The nucleotides read TGTGCCAGCAGCCGGTCCGGGACTAGAGGGGCGGGGGATACGCAGTATTTT.